These T cell receptor beta chains were read from a single sample in a study of T cells in localized non-small cell lung cancer. Clones were read by immunoSEQ multiplex PCR, and TCRdb kept only the in-frame ones, dropping some. The sample yields 40,000 or so clones, approximately 80% seen once. Material: peripheral blood mononuclear cells, obtained before any cancer treatment. All receptors derive from a male donor at least 60 years old with stage II lung adenocarcinoma. Each CDR3 is given with its conserved first and last residue. The order of the fields is D gene, J gene, V gene, CDR3 protein. D genes are given only for firm matches.

D gene: NA; J gene: TRBJ1-4; V gene: TRBV5-1; CDR3 protein: CASSLNWGNEKLFF
D gene: NA; J gene: TRBJ2-3; V gene: TRBV2; CDR3 protein: CASSGTVGTQYF
D gene: TRBD1; J gene: TRBJ1-2; V gene: TRBV28; CDR3 protein: CATKQLDRGSGYTF
D gene: NA; J gene: TRBJ1-5; V gene: TRBV18; CDR3 protein: CASSRDGDQPQHF
D gene: TRBD1; J gene: TRBJ1-2; V gene: TRBV27; CDR3 protein: CASSPLTGLHGYTF
D gene: TRBD1; J gene: TRBJ1-6; V gene: TRBV6-1; CDR3 protein: CASSLVRDRDSPLHF
D gene: NA; J gene: TRBJ1-1; V gene: TRBV29-1; CDR3 protein: CSVEEAGRGNTEAFF
D gene: NA; J gene: TRBJ1-2; V gene: TRBV5-8; CDR3 protein: CASSLYPQGGYGYTF
D gene: NA; J gene: TRBJ2-7; V gene: TRBV7-9; CDR3 protein: CASSSLRQRVNEQYF
D gene: NA; J gene: TRBJ1-5; V gene: TRBV9; CDR3 protein: CASSAGDVFNQPQHF
D gene: NA; J gene: TRBJ1-3; V gene: TRBV7-8; CDR3 protein: CASSPAYSGNTIYF
D gene: TRBD1; J gene: TRBJ2-7; V gene: TRBV4-3; CDR3 protein: CASSQDRQGAYEQYF
D gene: TRBD1; J gene: TRBJ1-1; V gene: TRBV6-5; CDR3 protein: CASSYTGGNTEAFF
D gene: NA; J gene: TRBJ1-1; V gene: TRBV6-6; CDR3 protein: CASSLPQNTEAFF
D gene: NA; J gene: TRBJ2-3; V gene: TRBV27; CDR3 protein: CASSVGPTTDTQYF
D gene: TRBD1; J gene: TRBJ2-5; V gene: TRBV28; CDR3 protein: CASSSGGAPKTQYF
D gene: NA; J gene: TRBJ1-4; V gene: TRBV6-6; CDR3 protein: CASSAGVTREKLFF
D gene: NA; J gene: TRBJ2-1; V gene: TRBV12-5; CDR3 protein: CASGLGGEYNEQFF
D gene: NA; J gene: TRBJ1-2; V gene: TRBV6-1; CDR3 protein: CASSEGSANYGYTF
D gene: NA; J gene: TRBJ1-2; V gene: TRBV2; CDR3 protein: CASSEGTNYGYTF
D gene: NA; J gene: TRBJ2-2; V gene: TRBV6-1; CDR3 protein: CASSRNTGELFF
D gene: NA; J gene: TRBJ2-3; V gene: TRBV5-4; CDR3 protein: CASSFRGEGDTQYF
D gene: NA; J gene: TRBJ2-1; V gene: TRBV5-1; CDR3 protein: CASSFLESYNEQFF
D gene: NA; J gene: TRBJ2-2; V gene: TRBV5-1; CDR3 protein: CASSSGIGRMNTGELFF
D gene: NA; J gene: TRBJ1-5; V gene: TRBV18; CDR3 protein: CASSKENNQPQHF
D gene: NA; J gene: TRBJ2-5; V gene: TRBV6-1; CDR3 protein: CASSERGTQYF
D gene: NA; J gene: TRBJ1-2; V gene: TRBV7-2; CDR3 protein: CASSLGSGMIYGYTF